The clone carrying this TCR beta chain was counted ten times or more. This CDR3 contains 12 residues. Per germline, CDR1 SGHKS and CDR2 YYEKEE (reference sequence). V lost 4 bases and J 9 bases, leaving 14 bases between the germline ends. The sample is drawn from a study of T cells in Graves' hyperthyroidism and ophthalmopathy. Individuals with ophthalmopathy presented a Clinical Activity Score of at least 3, a NOSPECS grade of at least 4 and a duration under 3 months. The diagnoses drew upon clinical symptoms, serum thyroxine and TRAb, thyroid ultrasound and orbital computed tomography. PBMCs were sourced from roughly 9.1 ml fresh peripheral blood. Using RNA transcripts as the source, TCR beta CDR3 regions were amplified. The TCR CDR3 was amplified in a first-round RT-PCR using the HTBI primer set. TCRdb re-called the multiplex PCR reads through MiXCR, storing one row per CDR3 protein. This repertoire shows about 260,000 distinct CDR3 sequences, approximately 16% found once; its top ten account for less than 35%.

Source material: blood. The V gene is TRBV5-5, the J gene TRBJ2-7, with a weak D call TRBD1 (6 bases). The source is a woman aged 18-30 years with Graves' ophthalmopathy. The CDR3 DNA sequence: TGTGCCAGCAGCCAACAGGGTCGTGGGCAGTACTTC. Its translation is CASSQQGRGQYF.